These T cell receptor beta chains were read from a single sample in a study of T cell repertoires in cytomegalovirus infection. In TCRdb, the reads were re-called with MiXCR into one record per CDR3 protein. The table includes about 340,000 distinct CDR3 sequences, 25% to 30% detected once. No antigen has been assigned to these receptors. This specimen was cultured PBMCs, taken from culture after CMV antigen stimulation. These receptors all come from a human donor in good health (CMV status not recorded). Some clones in this sample may be carry-over from other donors' samples. CDR3s include the opening cysteine and the closing phenylalanine or tryptophan. The D gene is left open where the match is weak. Part of the rows lack a size; the others show once, few, many or a class for expanded clones.

abundance	d_gene	v_gene	j_gene	CDR3nt	CDR3aa
few	.	TRBV10-3	TRBJ2-6	TGTGCCATCAGGGGGGGACAGCTCTCTGGGGCCAACGTCCTGACTTTC	CAIRGGQLSGANVLTF
.	TRBD1	TRBV11-2	TRBJ1-6	TGTGCCAGCAGCGTTCGACAGGGCAATTCACCCCTCCACTTT	CASSVRQGNSPLHF
.	.	TRBV24-1	TRBJ2-3	TGTGCCACCAGCGGGCGTAACGGAGGGACGCAGTATTTT	CATSGRNGGTQYF
few	.	TRBV23-1	TRBJ1-5	TGCGCCAGCAGTCCCCGGGGGGGGGACGAGGATCAGCCCCAGCATTTT	CASSPRGGDEDQPQHF
.	.	TRBV27	TRBJ2-1	TGTGCCAGCAGTTTAGGGCAGGGTCCCTCCAATGAGCAGTTCTTC	CASSLGQGPSNEQFF
few	.	TRBV15	TRBJ2-1	TGTGCCACCAGCTCCCCCCGGGGAGCCAATGAGCAGTTCTTC	CATSSPRGANEQFF
few	TRBD1	TRBV3-1	TRBJ1-2	TGTGCCAGCAGCCACCCGACAGGGGGCACCTATGGCTACACCTTC	CASSHPTGGTYGYTF
.	.	TRBV6-2/TRBV6-3	TRBJ1-5	TGTGCCAGCCGGGGCCTCGGAGGGGGAATCCCTCAGCCCCAGCATTTT	CASRGLGGGIPQPQHF
.	.	TRBV27	TRBJ1-5	TGTGCCAGCAGGAGGAGGGAAAATCAGCCCCAGCATTTT	CASRRRENQPQHF
few	TRBD1	TRBV29-1	TRBJ1-3	TGCAGCGTACTAATGGGGACAGGCGGAAACACCATATATTTT	CSVLMGTGGNTIYF
few	.	TRBV7-8	TRBJ2-1	TGTGCCAGCAGCTTAGCAGCGAGGGGCTCCTACAATGAGCAGTTCTTC	CASSLAARGSYNEQFF